A single sample is the source of the 9 T cell receptor beta chains below, sequenced in a study of cytomegalovirus exposure and HLA in healthy donors. Here immunoSEQ multiplex PCR was the method, and the copy in TCRdb shows in-frame clones only, minus some. Found here are tens of thousands of clones, 75% to 90% of them singletons; the top ten hold 1.5% to 2%. Sequencing input: PBMCs. The origin of the receptors is a young woman in good health and CMV-seronegative.

CDR3 amino acids: CASSSTGSYEQFF. Here the CDR3 DNA reads TGTGCCAGCAGCTCGACAGGGAGTTATGAGCAGTTCTTC. The chain is built from TRBV5-6 and TRBJ2-1, with TRBD1 matching over 7 bases. CDR1 is SGHDT, CDR2 YYEEEE, per germline. J was trimmed by 8 bases and V by 3 bases; bases with no gene match: 5. The CDR3 spans 13 residues.

The chain uses TRBV27 and TRBJ2-5, with 8 bases fitting TRBD2. Germline V gene sequence: CDR1 MNHEY, CDR2 SMNVEV (reference sequence). Trimming cost V 3 bases and J 2 bases; bases outside gene matches: 2. The CDR3 loop spans 14 amino acids. CDR3 residues: CASSFRGGQETQYF. The CDR3 DNA reads TGTGCCAGCAGTTTCCGGGGGGGGCAAGAGACCCAGTACTTC.

V and J are TRBV27 and TRBJ2-1, with TRBD2 identical over 12 bases. The CDR3 is 16 residues long. V lost 6 bases to trimming and J lost 5 bases; unmatched junction nucleotides: 8. The germline gives CDR1 MNHEY, CDR2 SMNVEV (reference sequence). CDR3 loop: CASRSSGRALNNEQFF. As DNA, the CDR3 is TGTGCCAGCAGATCTAGCGGGAGGGCCCTTAACAATGAGCAGTTCTTC.

J is TRBJ1-1 and V is TRBV7-8; TRBD1 aligns across 9 bases. The ends lost 3 bases at V and 4 bases at J; junction bases unmatched: 0. Germline V lookup: CDR1 SGHVS, CDR2 FQNEAQ. The CDR3 consists of 13 residues. The CDR3 DNA is TGTGCCAGCAGCTTGACAGGGGGCACTGAAGCTTTCTTT. This gives the protein CASSLTGGTEAFF.

The V call is TRBV9, the J call TRBJ2-6; D remains ambiguous. Trimming removed 3 bases from V and 0 bases from J, with 7 bases in between. The CDR3 has 15 amino acids. CDR1 is SGDLS and CDR2 is YYNGEE in the germline V gene. CDR3 region: CASSALSSGANVLTF. The CDR3 coding sequence is TGTGCCAGCAGCGCATTGAGCTCTGGGGCCAACGTCCTGACTTTC. Combining the CDR3 with reference TRBV9 and TRBJ2-6 gives the whole variable domain DSGVTQTPKHLITATGQRVTLRCSPRSGDLSVYWYQQSLDQGLQFLIQYYNGEERAKGNILERFSAQQFPDLHSELNLSSLELGDSALYFCASSALSSGANVLTFGAGSRLTVL.

V usage is TRBV5-5 and J usage is TRBJ2-1; 12 bases line up with TRBD2. V shed 4 bases, J shed 4 bases, and the junction held 6 bases outside the gene matches. Germline CDR1 and CDR2: SGHKS and YYEKEE (reference sequence). The CDR3 consists of 16 residues. The CDR3 coding sequence is TGTGCCAGCAGCCGCGACGGGACTAGCGGGTACAATGAGCAGTTCTTC. Translating gives CASSRDGTSGYNEQFF. The variable domain in full, completed from reference TRBV5-5 and TRBJ2-1, reads DAGVTQSPTHLIKTRGQQVTLRCSPISGHKSVSWYQQVLGQGPQFIFQYYEKEERGRGNFPDRFSARQFPNYSSELNVNALLLGDSALYLCASSRDGTSGYNEQFFGPGTRLTVL.

J is TRBJ1-1 and V is TRBV6-1; weak D call: TRBD1 (5 bases). Germline V gene data show CDR1 as MNHNS and CDR2 as SASEGT. This CDR3 has 13 residues. Trimming cost V 8 bases and J 4 bases, with 14 bases left between them. The CDR3 DNA is TGTGCCAGCCGGCAGGGAATCGGCACTGAAGCTTTCTTT. It is translated as CASRQGIGTEAFF.

V is TRBV9 and J is TRBJ2-5; TRBD2 is a possible D gene (5 bases). The germline V gene has CDR1 SGDLS and CDR2 YYNGEE. The length of the CDR3 is 15 residues. V lost 3 bases, J lost 2 bases, and 14 bases lay in between. The CDR3 sequence is CASSASGRLQETQYF. The CDR3 DNA reads TGTGCCAGCAGCGCGAGCGGCAGACTACAAGAGACCCAGTACTTC.

The chain uses TRBV20-1 and TRBJ1-4; D is unresolved. The CDR3 extends over 10 amino acids. Germline-derived CDR1 and CDR2 are DFQATT and SNEGSKA (reference sequence). V dropped 2 bases and J dropped 11 bases, with 6 bases sitting between them. The CDR3 DNA is TGCAGTGCTAGAAACAGCAAACTGTTTTTT. This gives the protein CSARNSKLFF.